This TCR beta chain appears in the sequencing data of a study of human T cells and chemical hapten exposure. Whole-study context: Patch tests applied 0.01% DPC to the upper back and were scored after 6 days. Patients, largely female, had alopecia areata, totalis or universalis. Whole-study results and caveats: Significantly more large CDR3 similarity clusters were formed by expanded TCRs than by controls.

This clonotype has ten or more counts. Its antigen is not identified. Each cDNA molecule in the library carried unique molecular identifiers. TCRdb re-derived calls from the RACE reads in MiXCR, one entry per CDR3 protein. Of more than 300,000 distinct CDR3 sequences in the sample, approximately 5% were seen once. Time point here: pre-sensitization, week 0. Described treatment: therapeutic diphenylcyclopropenone sensitization with weekly scalp DPC. The specimen comprised whole blood, sampled in connection with sensitization to the hapten diphenylcyclopropenone (DPC). The source is a woman aged 50 to 65 with alopecia areata. Some clones in this sample may be carry-over from other donors' samples.

CDR3 DNA sequence: TGTGCCAGCAGCTTACAGGGGGCTGGGGCCAACGTCCTGACTTTC. This encodes CASSLQGAGANVLTF. The chain links TRBV5-6 to TRBJ2-6, with 8 bases lining up with TRBD1. With 2 bases clipped from V and 2 bases from J, the junction kept 0 bases outside the gene matches. There are 15 residues in the CDR3. Germline V gene sequence: CDR1 SGHDT, CDR2 YYEEEE.